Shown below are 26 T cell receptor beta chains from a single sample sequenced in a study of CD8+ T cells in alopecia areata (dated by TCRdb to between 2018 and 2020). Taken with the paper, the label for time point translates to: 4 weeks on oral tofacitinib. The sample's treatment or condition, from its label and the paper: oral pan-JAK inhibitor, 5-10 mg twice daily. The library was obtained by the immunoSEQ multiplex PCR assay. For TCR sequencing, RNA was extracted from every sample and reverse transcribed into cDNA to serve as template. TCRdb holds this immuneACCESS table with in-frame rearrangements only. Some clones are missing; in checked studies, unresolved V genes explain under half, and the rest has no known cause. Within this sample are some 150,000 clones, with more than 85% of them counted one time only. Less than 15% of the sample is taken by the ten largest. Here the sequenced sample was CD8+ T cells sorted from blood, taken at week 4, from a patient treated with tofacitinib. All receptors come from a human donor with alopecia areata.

The CDR3 sequence: CSVEEGDRFNYGYTF. In DNA, the CDR3 is TGCAGCGTTGAAGAAGGGGACAGATTTAACTATGGCTACACCTTC. The V and J genes are TRBV29-1 and TRBJ1-2, with 7 nucleotides matching TRBD1. J lost 1 base, V lost 0 bases, and 5 bases had no gene match. The CDR3 spans 15 residues. Germline loops: CDR1 SQVTM, CDR2 ANQGSEA.

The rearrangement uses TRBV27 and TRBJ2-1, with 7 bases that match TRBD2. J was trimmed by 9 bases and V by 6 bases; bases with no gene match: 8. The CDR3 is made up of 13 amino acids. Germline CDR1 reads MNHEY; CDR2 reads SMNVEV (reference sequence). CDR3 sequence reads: CASSPTSIREQFF. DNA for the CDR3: TGTGCCAGCAGCCCGACTAGCATTCGTGAGCAGTTCTTC.

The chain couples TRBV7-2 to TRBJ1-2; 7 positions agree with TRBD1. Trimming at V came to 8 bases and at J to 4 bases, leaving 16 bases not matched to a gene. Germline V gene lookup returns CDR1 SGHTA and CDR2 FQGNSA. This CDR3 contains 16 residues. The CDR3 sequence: CASLTLRDRNSYGYTF. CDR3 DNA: TGTGCCAGCCTAACCTTAAGGGACAGAAACTCCTATGGCTACACCTTC.

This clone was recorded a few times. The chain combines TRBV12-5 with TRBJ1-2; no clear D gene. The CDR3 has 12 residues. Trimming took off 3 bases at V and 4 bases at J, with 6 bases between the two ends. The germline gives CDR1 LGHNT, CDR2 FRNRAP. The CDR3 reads CASGFDGYGYTF. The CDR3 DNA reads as TGTGCTAGTGGTTTTGATGGCTATGGCTACACCTTC.

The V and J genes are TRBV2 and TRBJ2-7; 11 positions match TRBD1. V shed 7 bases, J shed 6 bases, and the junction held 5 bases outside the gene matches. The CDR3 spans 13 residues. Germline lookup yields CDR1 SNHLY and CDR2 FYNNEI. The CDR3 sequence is CASIGQGAREQYF. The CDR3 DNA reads TGTGCCAGCATCGGACAGGGGGCCCGCGAGCAGTACTTC.

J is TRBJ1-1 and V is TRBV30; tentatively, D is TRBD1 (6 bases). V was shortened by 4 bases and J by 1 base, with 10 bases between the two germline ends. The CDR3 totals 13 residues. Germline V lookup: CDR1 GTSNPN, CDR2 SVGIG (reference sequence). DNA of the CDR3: TGTGCCTGGAACCCGGGGGCGAACACTGAAGCTTTCTTT. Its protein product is CAWNPGANTEAFF.

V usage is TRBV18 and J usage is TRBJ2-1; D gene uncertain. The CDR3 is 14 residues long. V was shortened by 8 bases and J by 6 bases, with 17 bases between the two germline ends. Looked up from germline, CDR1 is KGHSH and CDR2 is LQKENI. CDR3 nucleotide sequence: TGTGCCAGCACTGACGCGCCCGGCGGCAATGAGCAGTTCTTC. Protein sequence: CASTDAPGGNEQFF.

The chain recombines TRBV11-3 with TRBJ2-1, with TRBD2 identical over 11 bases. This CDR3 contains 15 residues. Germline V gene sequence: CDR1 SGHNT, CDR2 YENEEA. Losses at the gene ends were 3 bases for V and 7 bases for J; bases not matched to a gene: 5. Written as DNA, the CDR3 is TGTGCCAGCAGCTTTGGTCTAGCGGGAGGTAATGAGCAGTTCTTC. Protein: CASSFGLAGGNEQFF.

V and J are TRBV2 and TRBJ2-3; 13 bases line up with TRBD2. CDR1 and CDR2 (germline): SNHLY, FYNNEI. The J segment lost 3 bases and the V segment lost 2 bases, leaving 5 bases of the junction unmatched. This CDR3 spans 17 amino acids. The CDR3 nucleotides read TGTGCCAGCAGTGAATGGACTAGCGGGAGCCTTACAGATACGCAGTATTTT. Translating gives CASSEWTSGSLTDTQYF.

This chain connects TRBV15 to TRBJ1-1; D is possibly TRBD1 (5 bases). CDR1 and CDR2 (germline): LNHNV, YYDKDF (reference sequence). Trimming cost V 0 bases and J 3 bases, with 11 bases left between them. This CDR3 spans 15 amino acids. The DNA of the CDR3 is TGTGCCACCAGCAGAGATCCCGAGGGGCACACTGAAGCTTTCTTT. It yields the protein CATSRDPEGHTEAFF. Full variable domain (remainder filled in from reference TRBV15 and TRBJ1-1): DAMVIQNPRYQVTQFGKPVTLSCSQTLNHNVMYWYQQKSSQAPKLLFHYYDKDFNNEADTPDNFQSRRPNTSFCFLDIRSPGLGDTAMYLCATSRDPEGHTEAFFGQGTRLTVV.

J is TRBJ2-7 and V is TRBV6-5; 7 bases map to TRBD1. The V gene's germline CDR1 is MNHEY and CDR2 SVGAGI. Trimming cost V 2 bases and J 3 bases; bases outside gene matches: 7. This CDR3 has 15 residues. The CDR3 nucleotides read TGTGCCAGCAGTTACCCGGGACAGTCGCTCTACGAGCAGTACTTC. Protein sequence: CASSYPGQSLYEQYF.

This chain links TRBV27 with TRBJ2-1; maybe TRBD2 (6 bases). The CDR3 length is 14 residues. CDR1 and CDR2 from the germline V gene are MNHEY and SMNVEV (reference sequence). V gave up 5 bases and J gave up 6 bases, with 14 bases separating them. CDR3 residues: CASSGTEDANEQFF. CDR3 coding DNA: TGTGCCAGCAGTGGGACTGAAGACGCCAATGAGCAGTTCTTC.

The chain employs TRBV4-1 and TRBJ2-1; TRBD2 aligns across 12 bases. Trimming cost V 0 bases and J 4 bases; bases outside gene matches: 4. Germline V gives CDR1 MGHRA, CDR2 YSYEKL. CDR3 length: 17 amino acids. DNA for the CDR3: TGCGCCAGCAGCCAAGATGCTAGCGGGAGGGCTTACAATGAGCAGTTCTTC. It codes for CASSQDASGRAYNEQFF.

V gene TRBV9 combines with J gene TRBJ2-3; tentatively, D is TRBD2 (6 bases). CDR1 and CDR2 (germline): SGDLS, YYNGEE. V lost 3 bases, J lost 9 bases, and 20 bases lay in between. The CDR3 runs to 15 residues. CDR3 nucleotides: TGTGCCAGCAGCGCCGGTCGGGACCCCGCGGGGACGCAGTATTTT. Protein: CASSAGRDPAGTQYF.

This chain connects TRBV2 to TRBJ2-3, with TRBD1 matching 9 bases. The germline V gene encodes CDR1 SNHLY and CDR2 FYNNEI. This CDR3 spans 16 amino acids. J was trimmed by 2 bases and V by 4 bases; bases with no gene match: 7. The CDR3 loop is CASSGGQGSITDTQYF. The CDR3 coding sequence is TGTGCCAGCAGTGGAGGACAGGGGTCTATCACAGATACGCAGTATTTT.

Here the CDR3 DNA reads TGTGCCAGCAGCGCACCCCCGGGGGCCACAGATACGCAGTATTTT. It encodes CASSAPPGATDTQYF. The chain has TRBV7-6 and TRBJ2-3, with D possibly being TRBD1 or TRBD2 (6 bases each). This CDR3 is 15 amino acids long. The ends were cut back, 5 bases at V and 2 bases at J, with 14 bases in the middle. Germline-derived CDR1 and CDR2 are SGHVS and FNYEAQ.

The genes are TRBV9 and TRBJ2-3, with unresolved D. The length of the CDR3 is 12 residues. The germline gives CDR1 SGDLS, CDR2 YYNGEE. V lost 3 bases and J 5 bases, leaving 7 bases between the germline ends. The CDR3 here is CASSAGEDTQYF. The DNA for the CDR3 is TGTGCCAGCAGCGCTGGGGAAGATACGCAGTATTTT.

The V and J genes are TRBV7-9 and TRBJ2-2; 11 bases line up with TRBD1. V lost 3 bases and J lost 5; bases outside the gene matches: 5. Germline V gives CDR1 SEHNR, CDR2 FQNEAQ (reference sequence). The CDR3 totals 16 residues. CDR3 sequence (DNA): TGTGCCAGCAGCTTGGCGGACAGGGGGCAAACCGGGGAGCTGTTTTTT. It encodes CASSLADRGQTGELFF.

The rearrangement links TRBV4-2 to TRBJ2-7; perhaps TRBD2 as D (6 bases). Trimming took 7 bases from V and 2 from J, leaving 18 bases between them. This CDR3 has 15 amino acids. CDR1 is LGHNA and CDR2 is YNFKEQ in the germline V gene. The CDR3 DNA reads TGTGCCAGCACCCTTTACCGGGACTCTACCTACGAGCAGTACTTC. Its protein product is CASTLYRDSTYEQYF.

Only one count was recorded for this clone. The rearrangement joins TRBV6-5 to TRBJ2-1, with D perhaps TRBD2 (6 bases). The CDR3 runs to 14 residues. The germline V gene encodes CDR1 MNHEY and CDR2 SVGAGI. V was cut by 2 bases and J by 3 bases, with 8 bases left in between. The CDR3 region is CASSYLASYNEQFF. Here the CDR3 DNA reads TGTGCCAGCAGTTACCTAGCGAGCTACAATGAGCAGTTCTTC.

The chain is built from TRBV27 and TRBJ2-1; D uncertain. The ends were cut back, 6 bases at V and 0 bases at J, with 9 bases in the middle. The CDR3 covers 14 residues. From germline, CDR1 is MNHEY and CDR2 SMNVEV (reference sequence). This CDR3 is CASRPPSSYNEQFF. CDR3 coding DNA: TGTGCCAGCAGACCCCCTAGCTCCTACAATGAGCAGTTCTTC.

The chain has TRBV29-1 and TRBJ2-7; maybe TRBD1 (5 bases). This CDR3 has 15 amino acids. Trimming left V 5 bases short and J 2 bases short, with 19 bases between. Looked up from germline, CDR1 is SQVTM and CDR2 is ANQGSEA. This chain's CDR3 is CSVTQGWDTPYEQYF. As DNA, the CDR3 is TGCAGCGTTACCCAGGGATGGGATACACCCTACGAGCAGTACTTC.

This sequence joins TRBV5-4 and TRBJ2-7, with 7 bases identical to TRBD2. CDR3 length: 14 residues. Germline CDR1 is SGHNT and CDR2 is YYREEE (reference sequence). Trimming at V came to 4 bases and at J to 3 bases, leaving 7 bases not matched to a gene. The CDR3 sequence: CASSTGGQGYEQYF. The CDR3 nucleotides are TGTGCCAGCAGCACGGGAGGCCAGGGCTACGAGCAGTACTTC.

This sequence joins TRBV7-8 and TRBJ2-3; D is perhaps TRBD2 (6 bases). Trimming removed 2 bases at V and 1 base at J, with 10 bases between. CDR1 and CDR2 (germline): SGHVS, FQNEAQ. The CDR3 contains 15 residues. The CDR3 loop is CASSLYGGGTDTQYF. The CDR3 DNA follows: TGTGCCAGCAGCTTATATGGCGGGGGCACAGATACGCAGTATTTT.

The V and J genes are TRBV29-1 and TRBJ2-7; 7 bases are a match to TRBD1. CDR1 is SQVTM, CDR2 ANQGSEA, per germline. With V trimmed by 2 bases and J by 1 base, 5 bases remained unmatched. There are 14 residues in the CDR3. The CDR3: CSVEPGTESYEQYF. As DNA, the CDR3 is TGCAGCGTTGAACCCGGGACAGAATCCTACGAGCAGTACTTC.

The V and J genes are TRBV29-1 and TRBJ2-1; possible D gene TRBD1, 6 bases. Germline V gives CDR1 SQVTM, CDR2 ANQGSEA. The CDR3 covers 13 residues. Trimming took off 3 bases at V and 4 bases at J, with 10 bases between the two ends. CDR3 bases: TGCAGCGTTGAGGGGGCGTCTTACAATGAGCAGTTCTTC. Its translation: CSVEGASYNEQFF.